Each of the 17 T cell receptor beta chains below was sequenced from the same sample in a study of cytomegalovirus exposure and HLA in healthy donors. Primers: 60 Vbeta forward and 13 Jbeta reverse. The assay was immunoSEQ multiplex PCR, and TCRdb's table has in-frame clones only and misses some. The data contain fewer than 150,000 clones, 65% to 85% of them singletons. The sample comprised PBMCs. These receptors all come from a man aged 45-65 years in good health and CMV-seropositive.

The chain has TRBV19 and TRBJ2-5; D might be TRBD2 (6 bases). Trimming shortened V by 6 bases and J by 5 bases, and 10 bases separated the two germline ends. The germline gives CDR1 LNHDA, CDR2 SQIVND (reference sequence). The length of the CDR3 is 12 residues. The CDR3 sequence is CASSRSGETQYF. DNA for the CDR3: TGTGCCAGTAGCCGAAGCGGGGAGACCCAGTACTTC.

This chain joins TRBV18 and TRBJ1-5, with 12 bases lining up with TRBD1. Trimming took 3 bases from V and 3 from J; bases not matched to a gene: 3. The germline V gene encodes CDR1 KGHSH and CDR2 LQKENI. This CDR3 region has 16 residues. CDR3 DNA sequence: TGTGCCAGCTCACCTGGGACAGGGGGCTCCAATCAGCCCCAGCATTTT. This translates into CASSPGTGGSNQPQHF.

The J gene is TRBJ2-7, the V gene TRBV29-1; perhaps TRBD1 as D (6 bases). The CDR3 runs to 15 residues. CDR1 is SQVTM, CDR2 ANQGSEA, per germline. V dropped 3 bases and J dropped 6 bases, with 21 bases sitting between them. The CDR3 is CSVDDGQGIVSEQYF. The CDR3 bases are TGCAGCGTTGATGATGGGCAGGGGATCGTGAGCGAGCAGTACTTC.

Concerning this clone: A read error may produce the germline difference seen at one junction end. V gene TRBV7-9 combines with J gene TRBJ2-6; D is ambiguous. The CDR3 is 16 residues long. Looked up from germline, CDR1 is SEHNR and CDR2 is FQNEAQ (reference sequence). The CDR3 DNA reads as TGTTCCAGCGTGGGCTTAATGAGCTCTGGGGCCAACGTCCTGACTTTC. As protein: CSSVGLMSSGANVLTF.

This chain links TRBV16 with TRBJ2-7; 9 nucleotides match TRBD2. The length of the CDR3 is 15 residues. Looked up from germline, CDR1 is KGHSY and CDR2 is FQNENV. Trimming cost V 3 bases and J 2 bases; bases outside gene matches: 5. CDR3 nucleotide sequence: TGTGCCAGCAGCCATACACTAGCGGGTGCCTACGAGCAGTACTTC. This translates into CASSHTLAGAYEQYF. Full variable domain (outside the CDR3, taken from reference TRBV16 and TRBJ2-7): GEEVAQTPKHLVRGEGQKAKLYCAPIKGHSYVFWYQQVLKNEFKFLISFQNENVFDETGMPKERFSAKCLPNSPCSLEIQATKLEDSAVYFCASSHTLAGAYEQYFGPGTRLTVT.

The CDR3 region is CASSSNGQGIEQYF. As DNA, the CDR3 is TGTGCCAGCAGTTCGAATGGACAGGGGATCGAGCAGTACTTC. This chain connects TRBV7-8 to TRBJ2-7, with 9 bases lining up with TRBD1. V shed 6 bases and J 6 bases; nucleotides not matched to a gene: 9. Germline V gene sequence: CDR1 SGHVS, CDR2 FQNEAQ. CDR3 size: 14 residues.

This clone turned up a few times. The rearrangement joins TRBV7-2 to TRBJ2-1, with 10 bases that match TRBD1. The V gene end was trimmed by 5 bases and the J gene end by 5 bases; junction bases not matched to a gene: 9. The germline V gene has CDR1 SGHTA and CDR2 FQGNSA. This CDR3 has 16 residues. The CDR3 region is CASSLSGTGVNNEQFF. The CDR3 DNA reads as TGTGCCAGCAGCCTCTCCGGGACAGGGGTAAACAATGAGCAGTTCTTC.

V and J are TRBV2 and TRBJ2-6; TRBD1 matches 8 bases. Trimming took 1 base from V and 0 from J; bases not matched to a gene: 8. CDR3 length: 19 amino acids. The V gene's germline CDR1 is SNHLY and CDR2 FYNNEI. In DNA form, the CDR3 reads TGTGCCAGCAGTGAAGGCCGGGGACAGGCCCCCTCTGGGGCCAACGTCCTGACTTTC. Amino acid sequence: CASSEGRGQAPSGANVLTF.

The chain joins TRBV28 to TRBJ1-2, with 8 nucleotides matching TRBD1. This CDR3 has 14 residues. Germline V gives CDR1 MDHEN, CDR2 SYDVKM. V trimming: 8 bases; J trimming: 7 bases; junction bases outside the gene matches: 12. The CDR3: CASGRQGPEGGYTF. DNA for the CDR3: TGTGCCAGCGGGAGACAGGGGCCTGAGGGTGGCTACACCTTC.

V and J are TRBV9 and TRBJ2-3; maybe TRBD2 (6 bases). The CDR3 consists of 15 residues. V was shortened by 0 bases and J by 4 bases, with 12 bases between the two germline ends. From germline, CDR1 is SGDLS and CDR2 YYNGEE. Here the CDR3 DNA reads TGTGCCAGCAGCGTAGACCCGGGAGCCGCAGATACGCAGTATTTT. Protein: CASSVDPGAADTQYF.

J is TRBJ1-3 and V is TRBV13, with D perhaps TRBD1 (6 bases). Trimming removed 5 bases from V and 3 bases from J, with 17 bases in between. CDR1 is PRHDT and CDR2 is FYEKMQ in the germline V gene (reference sequence). CDR3 length equals 16 residues. The CDR3 loop reads CASSTEGGGLGNTIYF. In DNA, the CDR3 is TGTGCCAGCAGCACTGAGGGAGGGGGACTTGGAAACACCATATATTTT.

The V and J genes are TRBV6-1 and TRBJ2-2, with 9 bases matching TRBD2. There are 16 residues in the CDR3. Per germline, CDR1 MNHNS and CDR2 SASEGT. Trimming took 4 bases from V and 1 from J; bases not matched to a gene: 4. CDR3: CASSVLAGLNTGELFF. The CDR3 DNA follows: TGTGCCAGCAGTGTCCTAGCGGGGCTGAACACCGGGGAGCTGTTTTTT.

V usage is TRBV7-9 and J usage is TRBJ2-2, with 12 bases identical to TRBD1. Unmatched junction bases numbered 6, after V lost 0 bases and J lost 7 bases. The CDR3 has 17 amino acids. Per the germline V gene, CDR1 is SEHNR and CDR2 is FQNEAQ (reference sequence). CDR3 amino acids: CASSLAGQGAFDGELFF. CDR3 sequence (DNA): TGTGCCAGCAGCTTAGCGGGACAGGGGGCCTTTGACGGGGAGCTGTTTTTT.

Turning to this clone: Germline and junction disagree at one end, which may indicate a read error. The chain combines TRBV19 with TRBJ1-2, with D possibly being TRBD1 (6 bases). The germline gives CDR1 LNHDA, CDR2 SQIVND (reference sequence). CDR3 length: 14 residues. The CDR3 reads CASSIGGSGYGYTF. CDR3 nucleotides: TGTGCCAGTAGCATAGGGGGTTCAGGGTATGGCTACACCTTC.

The genes are TRBV9 and TRBJ1-5, with TRBD1 identical over 8 bases. The CDR3 sequence is 14 residues long. J was trimmed by 9 bases and V by 3 bases; bases with no gene match: 8. Germline-derived CDR1 and CDR2 are SGDLS and YYNGEE. The CDR3 protein is CASSAGQGVVPQHF. The CDR3 DNA sequence: TGTGCCAGCAGCGCAGGACAGGGAGTAGTGCCCCAGCATTTT.

This clone was counted between two and nine times. The gene calls are TRBV5-6 and TRBJ1-5; 10 bases are a match to TRBD1. Looked up from germline, CDR1 is SGHDT and CDR2 is YYEEEE. With V trimmed by 6 bases and J by 5 bases, 5 bases remained unmatched. The CDR3 has 14 amino acids. Here the CDR3 DNA reads TGTGCCAGCACCGAAGGGACAGGGGATCAGCCCCAGCATTTT. Its protein product is CASTEGTGDQPQHF.

The chain recombines TRBV7-2 with TRBJ2-1; 8 positions match TRBD2. The CDR3 runs 18 residues. With 6 bases clipped from V and 0 bases from J, the junction kept 13 bases outside the gene matches. Germline CDR1 SGHTA, CDR2 FQGNSA. As DNA, the CDR3 is TGTGCCAGCAGTTCGGGATCAGCGGGGGTCCTCTCCTACAATGAGCAGTTCTTC. As protein: CASSSGSAGVLSYNEQFF.